The next 18 T cell receptor beta chains were all read from a single sample in a study of beta chain features in type 1 diabetes. The investigators reverse transcribed all of the isolated RNA, so they sequenced expressed TCRB transcripts. The table came from immunoSEQ multiplex PCR; TCRdb's copy has only in-frame clones and leaves some out. The data contain more than 300,000 clones, around 9.3% of them singletons. These receptors are not linked to any known antigen. Study-wide results and limits: Among patients with Type 1 diabetes, TCRB CDR3s were moderately but significantly shorter in every one of the four CD4+ subsets.

The sequenced sample was central memory CD4+ T cells from blood. The source of these receptors is a young man with type 1 diabetes.

This clone was recorded many times. This chain joins TRBV18 and TRBJ1-2, with D unresolved. The germline V gene encodes CDR1 KGHSH and CDR2 LQKENI. CDR3 length equals 13 residues. The V end was cut by 2 bases, the J end by 5 bases, with 9 bases between. The DNA for the CDR3 is TGTGCCAGCTCACCAGACAACAAGTATGGCTACACCTTC. Its translation: CASSPDNKYGYTF.

This clone occurred many times. V is TRBV5-1 and J is TRBJ1-2; 7 positions agree with TRBD1. The CDR3 has 14 amino acids. Looked up from germline, CDR1 is SGHRS and CDR2 is YFSETQ. After removal of 4 bases from V and 4 bases from J, the junction contained 7 bases not matched to a gene. The CDR3 region has the DNA TGCGCCAGCAGCACCGGACAGGAACCCTATGGCTACACCTTC. It codes for CASSTGQEPYGYTF.

V is TRBV2 and J is TRBJ1-4; D perhaps matches TRBD1 (6 bases). The CDR3 is 14 residues long. CDR1 SNHLY and CDR2 FYNNEI come from the germline V gene. V was pared by 6 bases and J by 7 bases, with 15 bases between. The CDR3 DNA reads TGTGCCAGCAGCCGACAGGACCTCCCTGAAAAACTGTTTTTT. The encoded protein is CASSRQDLPEKLFF.

There are a few counts of this clone. The same CDR3 arises from other DNA sequences in this sample as well. The genes are TRBV6-5 and TRBJ1-2; no firm D call. Per germline, CDR1 MNHEY and CDR2 SVGAGI. V lost 0 bases and J 5 bases, leaving 7 bases between the germline ends. This CDR3 is built from 13 residues. The CDR3 is CASSYSGYYGYTF. The CDR3 nucleotides are TGTGCCAGCAGTTACTCAGGATATTATGGCTACACCTTC.

A few counts support this clone. The chain couples TRBV7-2 to TRBJ2-7; TRBD1 matches 10 bases. Germline V gene sequence: CDR1 SGHTA, CDR2 FQGNSA. Trimming removed 3 bases from V and 0 bases from J; junction bases left unmatched: 2. This CDR3 comprises 15 residues. As DNA, the CDR3 is TGTGCCAGCAGCTTGGGACAGGGGCACTCCTACGAGCAGTACTTC. It codes for CASSLGQGHSYEQYF.

In this sample, this clone turned up a few times. This chain connects TRBV28 to TRBJ2-1, with 15 bases matching TRBD2. Germline V gene sequence: CDR1 MDHEN, CDR2 SYDVKM. V was pared by 5 bases and J by 10 bases, with 9 bases of the junction left unmatched. The CDR3 sequence is 16 residues long. The DNA for the CDR3 is TGTGCCAGCAGTCCGTGGACTAGCGGGGGGGCGGGAGAGCAGTTCTTC. Translated: CASSPWTSGGAGEQFF.

The genes are TRBV5-1 and TRBJ2-5; TRBD2 agrees at 9 bases. V lost 3 bases to trimming and J lost 4 bases; unmatched junction nucleotides: 7. CDR3 size: 15 residues. Per the germline V gene, CDR1 is SGHRS and CDR2 is YFSETQ. CDR3 protein: CASSSSGGKGETQYF. In DNA, the CDR3 is TGCGCCAGCAGCTCCAGCGGGGGGAAAGGAGAGACCCAGTACTTC.

Only a few counts were recorded for this clone. This chain joins TRBV2 and TRBJ1-2, with a possible D match to TRBD1 (6 bases). Deletions cut 5 bases from V and 8 bases from J, with 15 bases between. This CDR3 is built from 13 residues. Germline lookup yields CDR1 SNHLY and CDR2 FYNNEI. The CDR3 here is CASSFTGSEGYTF. The CDR3 nucleotides are TGTGCCAGCAGTTTCACAGGGAGCGAAGGCTACACCTTC. Filled out from reference TRBV2 and TRBJ1-2, the complete variable domain reads EPEVTQTPSHQVTQMGQEVILRCVPISNHLYFYWYRQILGQKVEFLVSFYNNEISEKSEIFDDQFSVERPDGSNFTLKIRSTKLEDSAMYFCASSFTGSEGYTFGSGTRLTVV.

This clone was seen only a few times. The chain combines TRBV18 with TRBJ2-7; D unclear. Germline loops: CDR1 KGHSH, CDR2 LQKENI. V was cut by 8 bases and J by 4 bases, with 12 bases left in between. The CDR3 loop spans 12 amino acids. CDR3 in DNA: TGTGCCAGCCTAGGCCTCGGGTACGAGCAGTACTTC. Residues: CASLGLGYEQYF.

This chain connects TRBV28 to TRBJ1-2, with D hard to call. This CDR3 has 17 amino acids. Trimming shortened V by 7 bases and J by 7 bases, and 28 bases separated the two germline ends. CDR1 MDHEN and CDR2 SYDVKM come from the germline V gene. Here the CDR3 reads CASTPSGMASRPPGYTF. The CDR3 DNA reads TGTGCCAGCACCCCCTCGGGGATGGCTTCAAGACCCCCTGGCTACACCTTC.

This clone was detected only a few times. The chain carries TRBV5-1 and TRBJ2-5; D not resolved. Germline assignment: CDR1 SGHRS and CDR2 YFSETQ. The CDR3 sequence is 15 residues long. V lost 4 bases, J lost 1 base, and 14 bases lay in between. The CDR3 sequence: CASSTDGNSQETQYF. Written as DNA, the CDR3 is TGCGCCAGCAGCACGGACGGTAACTCCCAAGAGACCCAGTACTTC.

This clone was observed many times. This rearrangement joins TRBV2 to TRBJ2-5, with D possibly being TRBD1 (6 bases). Germline V gene lookup returns CDR1 SNHLY and CDR2 FYNNEI. The CDR3 runs to 13 residues. Trimming stripped 5 bases from V and 1 base from J, with 8 bases between. CDR3 in DNA: TGTGCCAGCAGTTTACAGGGCCAAGAGACCCAGTACTTC. As protein: CASSLQGQETQYF.

This sequence joins TRBV15 and TRBJ2-1; D perhaps matches TRBD1 (6 bases). Germline CDR1 reads LNHNV; CDR2 reads YYDKDF (reference sequence). V lost 3 bases to trimming and J lost 2 bases, with 11 bases between them. The CDR3 is 15 amino acids. The CDR3 region has the DNA TGTGCCACCAGCAGTGGACAGATTGCCTACAATGAGCAGTTCTTC. Its protein is CATSSGQIAYNEQFF.

This clone was seen repeatedly, ten times or more. The V call is TRBV2, the J call TRBJ2-1, with D possibly called TRBD1 or TRBD2 (5 bases each). Germline-derived CDR1 and CDR2 are SNHLY and FYNNEI. The CDR3 totals 12 residues. Trimming removed 7 bases at V and 7 bases at J, with 11 bases between. In DNA form, the CDR3 reads TGTGCCAGCAATGGAGAGGGGAATGAGCAGTTCTTC. This codes for CASNGEGNEQFF.

The CDR3 region has the DNA TGCAGCGTTGAAGACGGGACAGGGGGTTTCGATGAGCAGTTCTTC. It yields the protein CSVEDGTGGFDEQFF. The rearrangement uses TRBV29-1 and TRBJ2-1; 11 bases line up with TRBD1. V dropped 0 bases and J dropped 8; count of bases not matched to a gene: 6. Per germline, CDR1 SQVTM and CDR2 ANQGSEA. This CDR3 is built from 15 residues.

The rearrangement uses TRBV20-1 and TRBJ2-3; no reliable D call. The germline V gene encodes CDR1 DFQATT and CDR2 SNEGSKA (reference sequence). This CDR3 spans 11 amino acids. The ends were cut back, 1 base at V and 6 bases at J, with 5 bases in the middle. CDR3 DNA: TGCAGTGCTAGAGCCCGCGATACGCAGTATTTT. This codes for CSARARDTQYF.

The sample holds many counts of this clone. The V gene is TRBV7-2, the J gene TRBJ2-6; the D is unclear. The CDR3 totals 15 residues. From germline, CDR1 is SGHTA and CDR2 FQGNSA. Deletions cut 6 bases from V and 4 bases from J, with 13 bases between. The CDR3: CASRDVALGANVLTF. In DNA form, the CDR3 reads TGTGCCAGCAGAGATGTCGCTCTGGGGGCCAACGTCCTGACTTTC.

This clone was counted a few times. The rearrangement uses TRBV10-3 and TRBJ2-5, with 7 bases that match TRBD2. CDR3 size: 12 residues. V lost 8 bases, J lost 3 bases, and 3 bases stayed unmatched. Germline CDR1 ENHRY, CDR2 SYGVKD. Here the CDR3 DNA reads TGTGCCATCGGGACTACCGAAGAGACCCAGTACTTC. Its translation is CAIGTTEETQYF.